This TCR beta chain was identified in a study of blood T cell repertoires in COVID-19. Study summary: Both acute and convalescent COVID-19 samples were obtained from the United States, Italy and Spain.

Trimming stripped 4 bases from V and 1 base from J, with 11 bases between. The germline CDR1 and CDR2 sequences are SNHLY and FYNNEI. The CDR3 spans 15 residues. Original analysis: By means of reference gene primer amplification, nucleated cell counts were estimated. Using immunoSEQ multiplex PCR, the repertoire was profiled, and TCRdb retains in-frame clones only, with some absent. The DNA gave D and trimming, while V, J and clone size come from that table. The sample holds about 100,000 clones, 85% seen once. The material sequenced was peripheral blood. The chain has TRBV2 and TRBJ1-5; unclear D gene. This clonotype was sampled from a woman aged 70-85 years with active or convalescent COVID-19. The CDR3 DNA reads TGTGCCAGCAGTGTCGACACGTCGAGCAATCAGCCCCAGCATTTT. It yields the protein CASSVDTSSNQPQHF.